This T cell receptor beta chain is drawn from a study of blood T cell repertoires in COVID-19. Whole-study context: Material from acute and convalescent COVID-19 was sourced from the United States, Italy and Spain. In each case, the material was cDNA or gDNA derived from T cells, B-cell-depleted T cells, or PBMCs.

CDR3 length: 15 amino acids. Germline loops: CDR1 SGHTA, CDR2 FQGTGA. Trimming pared 5 bases from V and 4 bases from J, leaving 18 bases between. Original handling: Amplification of reference gene primers was used by the study to estimate nucleated cell counts. The assay was immunoSEQ multiplex PCR, and TCRdb's table has in-frame clones only and misses some. V and J calls and clone size are as listed in that table; D and trimming were resolved from the DNA. Of some 110,000 clones in the sample, about 74% are singletons; the top ten hold about 6.8%. The source is a man in his 70s with acute or convalescent COVID-19. The V call is TRBV7-3, the J call TRBJ2-7, with a weak D call TRBD1 (5 bases). Sequences were obtained from peripheral blood. CDR3 region: CASSPHGAPQYEQYF. CDR3 DNA sequence: TGTGCCAGCAGCCCCCATGGGGCCCCCCAATACGAGCAGTACTTC.